This entry lists 26 T cell receptor beta chains sequenced from one sample in a study of blood T cell repertoires in COVID-19. Clones were sequenced by immunoSEQ multiplex PCR, and TCRdb holds only the in-frame ones, with some missing. The sample lists 90,000 to 110,000 clones, less than 85% occurring once. Sequenced: peripheral blood. Receptors were obtained from a human donor in a cohort sampled during active or convalescent COVID-19.

This rearrangement joins TRBV29-1 to TRBJ2-2; a weak D match, TRBD2 (5 bases). CDR3 length: 15 amino acids. Trimming took 0 bases from V and 6 from J, leaving 14 bases between them. Germline CDR1 reads SQVTM; CDR2 reads ANQGSEA. The CDR3 DNA reads TGCAGCGTTGAAGAGGGTGGGCTAGCCCCCGGGGAGCTGTTTTTT. It yields the protein CSVEEGGLAPGELFF.

This clone was seen a few times. The rearrangement uses TRBV5-6 and TRBJ2-7; D is unclear. V lost 2 bases to trimming and J lost 3 bases, with 9 bases between them. The germline CDR1 and CDR2 sequences are SGHDT and YYEEEE. The CDR3 has 13 amino acids. DNA of the CDR3: TGTGCCAGCAGCTTCCCGACGGGCTACGAGCAGTACTTC. This sequence encodes CASSFPTGYEQYF.

The rearrangement joins TRBV7-2 to TRBJ2-7; the D gene is possibly TRBD2 (6 bases). Per the germline V gene, CDR1 is SGHTA and CDR2 is FQGNSA. CDR3 length: 15 residues. Trimming left V 3 bases short and J 0 bases short, with 12 bases between. The CDR3 coding sequence is TGTGCCAGCAGCTTCTCGGGGGTGAGCTCCTACGAGCAGTACTTC. Translating gives CASSFSGVSSYEQYF.

The rearrangement links TRBV4-3 to TRBJ2-6; 8 bases map to TRBD2. CDR3 length equals 19 residues. Looked up from germline, CDR1 is LGHNA and CDR2 is YSLEER. V shed 0 bases, J shed 3 bases, and the junction held 10 bases outside the gene matches. CDR3 in amino acids: CASSQDLRAGASGANVLTF. CDR3 in DNA: TGCGCCAGCAGCCAAGATCTTCGAGCGGGAGCTAGTGGGGCCAACGTCCTGACTTTC.

The J gene is TRBJ2-7, the V gene TRBV11-2; 9 bases map to TRBD1. The CDR3 is made up of 15 amino acids. From germline, CDR1 is SGHAT and CDR2 FQNNGV. The ends lost 2 bases at V and 6 bases at J; junction bases unmatched: 8. The CDR3, as DNA: TGTGCCAGCAGCTTAATGGGACAGGGTTTAGGCGAGCAGTACTTC. It is translated as CASSLMGQGLGEQYF.

This chain links TRBV5-1 with TRBJ2-1; 9 nucleotides agree with TRBD1. CDR3 length equals 16 residues. The germline gives CDR1 SGHRS, CDR2 YFSETQ. The trim removed 3 bases at V and 3 bases at J, leaving 7 bases unmatched. In nucleotides, the CDR3 is TGCGCCAGCAGCTCCGCAACAGGGGGCATCTACAATGAGCAGTTCTTC. Protein: CASSSATGGIYNEQFF.

This chain joins TRBV10-3 and TRBJ1-2; D perhaps matches TRBD1 (5 bases). The V end was cut by 6 bases, the J end by 3 bases, with 14 bases between. CDR1 and CDR2 (germline): ENHRY, SYGVKD. This CDR3 is built from 14 residues. The CDR3 DNA follows: TGTGCCATCAGGGACATCGGGCATGACTATGGCTACACCTTC. It encodes CAIRDIGHDYGYTF.

This clone has more than one count but fewer than ten. J is TRBJ2-1 and V is TRBV15; 7 nucleotides match TRBD2. CDR3 length: 17 amino acids. The germline V gene encodes CDR1 LNHNV and CDR2 YYDKDF (reference sequence). V gave up 0 bases and J gave up 4 bases; unmatched junction bases: 9. For the CDR3, the DNA is TGTGCCACCAGCAGAGATGTGGGCGGGGGTATGTACAATGAGCAGTTCTTC. It is translated as CATSRDVGGGMYNEQFF. The full variable domain, rest sourced from reference TRBV15 and TRBJ2-1, is DAMVIQNPRYQVTQFGKPVTLSCSQTLNHNVMYWYQQKSSQAPKLLFHYYDKDFNNEADTPDNFQSRRPNTSFCFLDIRSPGLGDTAMYLCATSRDVGGGMYNEQFFGPGTRLTVL.

V gene TRBV6-5 combines with J gene TRBJ1-5; 7 nucleotides line up with TRBD1. Germline loops: CDR1 MNHEY, CDR2 SVGAGI. With 0 bases clipped from V and 7 bases from J, the junction kept 6 bases outside the gene matches. The CDR3 extends over 15 amino acids. The CDR3, as DNA: TGTGCCAGCAGTTACTCGACAGGGCTAGGCCAGCCCCAGCATTTT. Encoded protein: CASSYSTGLGQPQHF.

The chain links TRBV30 to TRBJ2-1, with 13 bases lining up with TRBD2. V gave up 0 bases and J gave up 7 bases; unmatched junction bases: 6. Germline assignment: CDR1 GTSNPN and CDR2 SVGIG (reference sequence). This CDR3 is built from 16 residues. In DNA form, the CDR3 reads TGTGCCTGGAGTGTATTAAGGACTAGCGGGAGAAATGAGCAGTTCTTC. Its protein product is CAWSVLRTSGRNEQFF.

The V gene is TRBV5-1, the J gene TRBJ2-3; TRBD1 is a possible D gene (6 bases). V lost 5 bases and J 0 bases, leaving 13 bases between the germline ends. The CDR3 has 15 amino acids. Germline V gene sequence: CDR1 SGHRS, CDR2 YFSETQ. The CDR3 reads CASRKTGTSTDTQYF. The CDR3 DNA reads as TGCGCCAGCAGGAAGACAGGAACCAGCACAGATACGCAGTATTTT.

V is TRBV5-1 and J is TRBJ2-7, with D tentatively TRBD2 (6 bases). The CDR3 runs 15 residues. The germline V gene encodes CDR1 SGHRS and CDR2 YFSETQ. The V end was cut by 0 bases, the J end by 2 bases, with 12 bases between. CDR3 in amino acids: CASSLVASEAYEQYF. In DNA, the CDR3 is TGCGCCAGCAGCTTGGTGGCTAGCGAAGCCTACGAGCAGTACTTC.

This clone was observed a handful of times. This chain links TRBV5-1 with TRBJ2-2, with 10 positions matching TRBD2. Unmatched junction bases numbered 4, after V lost 7 bases and J lost 1 base. CDR1 is SGHRS, CDR2 YFSETQ, per germline. This CDR3 region has 15 residues. CDR3 DNA: TGCGCCAGCCGCTCTAGCGGGAGGAACACCGGGGAGCTGTTTTTT. Amino acid sequence: CASRSSGRNTGELFF.

The CDR3 sequence: CASSLGSSGRRYEQYF. Here the CDR3 DNA reads TGTGCCAGCAGCTTAGGTAGTAGCGGGAGAAGATACGAGCAGTACTTC. The V gene is TRBV11-2, the J gene TRBJ2-7, with TRBD2 matching 9 bases. Germline loops: CDR1 SGHAT, CDR2 FQNNGV. Trimming removed 1 base from V and 4 bases from J; junction bases left unmatched: 8. CDR3 length: 16 amino acids.

This chain uses TRBV27 with TRBJ1-2; 7 nucleotides align to TRBD1. Germline assignment: CDR1 MNHEY and CDR2 SMNVEV (reference sequence). This CDR3 has 12 amino acids. CDR3 DNA: TGTGTCACACTTTCGACAGGGAGTGGCTACACCTTC. This sequence encodes CVTLSTGSGYTF.

The chain combines TRBV11-3 with TRBJ2-1; 8 positions match TRBD1. The CDR3 totals 15 residues. The J segment lost 1 base and the V segment lost 5 bases, leaving 4 bases of the junction unmatched. Germline CDR1 reads SGHNT; CDR2 reads YENEEA. The CDR3 here is CASSEDRGSYNEQFF. The DNA of the CDR3 is TGTGCCAGCAGCGAAGACAGGGGTTCCTACAATGAGCAGTTCTTC.

The chain combines TRBV5-4 with TRBJ2-1; D not certain. In germline, CDR1 is SGHNT, CDR2 YYREEE (reference sequence). The V end lost 2 bases, the J end lost 9 bases, and 18 bases lay between the germline ends. The length of the CDR3 is 15 residues. The CDR3 reads CASSFGWLGEAEQFF. CDR3 in DNA: TGTGCCAGCAGCTTCGGTTGGCTTGGAGAGGCTGAGCAGTTCTTC. The full variable domain, with the rest looked up from reference TRBV5-4 and TRBJ2-1, is ETGVTQSPTHLIKTRGQQVTLRCSSQSGHNTVSWYQQALGQGPQFIFQYYREEENGRGNFPPRFSGLQFPNYSSELNVNALELDDSALYLCASSFGWLGEAEQFFGPGTRLTVL.

The rearrangement joins TRBV28 to TRBJ1-6; the D gene is possibly TRBD1 (6 bases). V gave up 6 bases and J gave up 7 bases, with 16 bases separating them. This CDR3 spans 15 amino acids. Germline V gene data show CDR1 as MDHEN and CDR2 as SYDVKM. CDR3 protein: CASRGTGLINSPLHF. The CDR3 nucleotides read TGTGCCAGCAGGGGTACAGGGCTCATCAATTCACCCCTCCACTTT.

The chain links TRBV12-3 or TRBV12-4 to TRBJ2-2, with TRBD2 as a possible D gene (5 bases). The CDR3 runs to 13 residues. V lost 6 bases, J lost 4 bases, and 9 bases lay in between. The CDR3 nucleotides read TGTGCCAGCAGGGCCACTAGCACCGGGGAGCTGTTTTTT. Residues: CASRATSTGELFF.

A single count supports this clone. The rearrangement joins TRBV27 to TRBJ2-7; 9 bases line up with TRBD2. The CDR3 length is 19 residues. Trimming at V came to 3 bases and at J to 13 bases, leaving 28 bases not matched to a gene. Germline-derived CDR1 and CDR2 are MNHEY and SMNVEV (reference sequence). In nucleotides, the CDR3 is TGTGCCAGCAGTTTCGGGAACCGTGGGGCTAGCGGGGTTTTCTACGAGCTCTACTTC. This gives the protein CASSFGNRGASGVFYELYF.

The V gene is TRBV6-5, the J gene TRBJ1-1; unclear D gene. CDR1 is MNHEY, CDR2 SVGAGI, per germline. V was shortened by 6 bases and J by 5 bases, with 13 bases between the two germline ends. The length of the CDR3 is 13 residues. CDR3 nucleotide sequence: TGTGCCAGCAGACGAGACACGTGGACTGAAGCTTTCTTT. This encodes CASRRDTWTEAFF.

The chain recombines TRBV28 with TRBJ2-7, with D maybe TRBD1 (5 bases). CDR1 is MDHEN, CDR2 SYDVKM, per germline. The CDR3 runs 14 residues. V lost 5 bases to trimming and J lost 7 bases, with 18 bases between them. The CDR3 region is CASSLDPGAREQYF. As DNA, the CDR3 is TGTGCCAGCAGTCTCGACCCTGGGGCACGGGAGCAGTACTTC.

The V gene is TRBV7-2, the J gene TRBJ2-7; 11 nucleotides agree with TRBD2. The CDR3 consists of 15 residues. With 4 bases clipped from V and 3 bases from J, the junction kept 5 bases outside the gene matches. Germline lookup yields CDR1 SGHTA and CDR2 FQGNSA. The CDR3 protein is CASSSTSGKIYEQYF. The CDR3 DNA sequence: TGTGCCAGCAGCTCGACTAGCGGGAAAATCTACGAGCAGTACTTC.

The rearrangement joins TRBV5-5 to TRBJ2-7, with 13 bases fitting TRBD2. The trim removed 0 bases at V and 11 bases at J, leaving 14 bases unmatched. CDR3 length: 17 amino acids. Germline CDR1 and CDR2: SGHKS and YYEKEE (reference sequence). DNA of the CDR3: TGTGCCAGCAGCTTGGTAGAGGGACTAGCGGGAAGTCGTGTAGAGTACTTC. It encodes CASSLVEGLAGSRVEYF.

The chain couples TRBV7-2 to TRBJ2-7; unclear D gene. V was clipped by 1 base and J by 4 bases, with 5 bases between them. The CDR3 spans 12 residues. CDR1 and CDR2 (germline): SGHTA, FQGNSA. The CDR3 nucleotides read TGTGCCAGCAGCTTAGTAACTTACGAGCAGTACTTC. Encoded protein: CASSLVTYEQYF.

The table lists this clone with a few counts. The chain recombines TRBV7-9 with TRBJ2-2, with D unresolved. Germline V gives CDR1 SEHNR, CDR2 FQNEAQ (reference sequence). The CDR3 extends over 16 amino acids. V lost 4 bases, J lost 7 bases, and 19 bases lay in between. CDR3 in DNA: TGTGCCAGCAGCTCGACGATTGACTCGGTAATCGGGGAGCTGTTTTTT. It specifies CASSSTIDSVIGELFF.